This T cell receptor (beta chain) was retrieved from a study of breast tumors, draining lymph nodes, adjacent tissues. Study results and limitations: Data only fit, rather than demonstrated, lymph node origin of most tumor T cells.

Each CDR3 protein gets one entry after TCRdb re-called the multiplex PCR reads with MiXCR. This table has 150,000 to 200,000 distinct CDR3 sequences, approximately 30% appearing once. Samples came from axillary lymph nodes draining the breast cancer. Notes on this clonotype: Its specificity is not known. One junction end disagrees with the germline gene, perhaps due to a read error.

CDR1 SQVTM and CDR2 ANQGSEA come from the germline V gene. CDR3 length: 14 residues. V usage is TRBV29-1 and J usage is TRBJ2-6, with 7 nucleotides matching TRBD1. The sample taken for sequencing was axillary lymph node tissue. The TCR was taken from a female donor with breast cancer. Some clones in this sample may be carry-over from other donors' samples. CDR3 region: CSVQTGAGADVLAF. The CDR3 DNA reads TGCAGCGTTCAAACAGGGGCTGGGGCCGACGTCCTGGCTTTC.